Listed below are T cell receptor beta chains from one sample, sequenced in a study of blood T cell repertoires in COVID-19. Produced via immunoSEQ multiplex PCR; TCRdb's table is partial and in-frame only. The data show fewer than 50,000 clones, around 74% seen once. The material sequenced was peripheral blood. The receptors shown here come from a man aged 65 to 85 with COVID-19, enrolled during active disease. The CDR3 runs from the conserved cysteine through the conserved F or W. The D gene is left open where the match is weak. The listing skips clone size in some rows; elsewhere it reads once, few, many or a size class.

>TRBJ1-3|.|.|TRBV30
CALKEAGNTIYF
TGTGCCTTAAAAGAGGCTGGAAACACCATATATTTT
>TRBJ1-5|.|TRBD1|TRBV19
CASMGDRFSNQPQHF
TGTGCCAGTATGGGGGACAGATTTAGCAATCAGCCCCAGCATTTT
>TRBJ1-4|.|.|TRBV28
CASRRFMNQNEKLFF
TGTGCCAGCCGGAGGTTTATGAATCAGAATGAAAAACTGTTTTTT
>TRBJ2-3|.|.|TRBV30
CAWTDGGRVDTQYF
TGTGCCTGGACAGACGGGGGAAGGGTCGATACGCAGTATTTT
>TRBJ1-5|.|.|TRBV14
CASSQGGSYNQPQHF
TGTGCCAGCAGCCAAGGAGGCAGCTATAATCAGCCCCAGCATTTT
>TRBJ2-7|.|TRBD1|TRBV12-5
CASGLGQAGLYEQYF
TGTGCTAGTGGCCTGGGACAGGCCGGCCTCTACGAGCAGTACTTC
>TRBJ1-1|.|TRBD1|TRBV2
CALKEGAMNTEAFF
TGTGCCTTAAAGGAGGGGGCCATGAACACTGAAGCTTTCTTT
>TRBJ2-7|.|.|TRBV3-1/TRBV3-2
CASSARLVSEQYF
TGTGCCAGCAGCGCCCGACTAGTTTCCGAGCAGTACTTC
>TRBJ2-7|.|TRBD1|TRBV18
CASSPLTGQGSYEQYF
TGTGCCAGCTCACCACTCACGGGACAGGGTTCCTACGAGCAGTACTTC
>TRBJ1-1|.|TRBD1|TRBV6-2/TRBV6-3
CASSYKGGYTEAFF
TGTGCCAGCAGTTATAAAGGGGGCTACACTGAAGCTTTCTTT
>TRBJ1-5|few|.|TRBV5-1
CASSLLGRVNQPQHF
TGCGCCAGCAGCTTGCTGGGCAGGGTCAATCAGCCCCAGCATTTT
>TRBJ2-7|.|TRBD1|TRBV2
CASRPGTVLYEQYF
TGTGCCAGCAGACCCGGGACAGTGCTCTACGAGCAGTACTTC
>TRBJ1-2|.|.|TRBV2
CASSESPRDYTF
TGTGCCAGCAGTGAAAGTCCGAGAGACTACACCTTC
>TRBJ1-4|few|.|TRBV9
CASSVGQPNLNEKLFF
TGTGCCAGCAGCGTAGGACAGCCTAACCTTAATGAAAAACTGTTTTTT
>TRBJ2-7|.|.|TRBV24-1
CATSRLHGEQYF
TGTGCCACCAGTCGTTTACATGGCGAGCAGTACTTC
>TRBJ2-7|.|.|TRBV5-4
CASSLPRGSSYEQYF
TGTGCCAGCAGCTTGCCCAGGGGCAGCTCCTACGAGCAGTACTTC
>TRBJ2-7|.|TRBD1|TRBV6-5
CASSPRDRAYEQYF
TGTGCCAGCAGTCCCCGGGACAGGGCTTACGAGCAGTACTTC
>TRBJ2-3|.|.|TRBV11-1
CASSFTEGDTQYF
TGTGCCAGCAGCTTTACAGAAGGAGATACGCAGTATTTT
>TRBJ2-7|.|.|TRBV24-1
CATSDSRFARHGKYEQYF
TGTGCCACCAGTGACTCACGGTTCGCACGTCACGGGAAGTACGAGCAGTACTTC
>TRBJ1-1|.|.|TRBV7-9
CASSREGGNTEAFF
TGTGCCAGCAGCCGGGAAGGGGGAAATACTGAAGCTTTCTTT
>TRBJ1-4|few|.|TRBV25-1
CASSYAGAGNEKLFF
TGTGCCAGCAGTTACGCAGGGGCCGGAAATGAAAAACTGTTTTTT
>TRBJ1-1|.|.|TRBV10-2
CASPRENTEAFF
TGCGCCAGCCCACGGGAAAACACTGAAGCTTTCTTT
>TRBJ1-5|once|.|TRBV10-3
CAIKGTGHSNQPQHF
TGTGCCATCAAGGGGACGGGACATAGCAATCAGCCCCAGCATTTT
>TRBJ2-7|few|.|TRBV11-2
CASTTTQGSGDEQYF
TGTGCCAGCACTACGACCCAGGGGTCAGGCGACGAGCAGTACTTC
>TRBJ1-1|.|.|TRBV6-5
CASSSPGYTEAFF
TGTGCCAGCAGTTCACCAGGGTACACTGAAGCTTTCTTT
>TRBJ1-6|.|.|TRBV7-2
CASSAQGVSYNSPLHF
TGTGCCAGCAGCGCACAGGGCGTCTCCTATAATTCACCCCTCCACTTT
>TRBJ2-3|.|.|TRBV5-8
CASSLTGDGTATDTQYF
TGTGCCAGCAGCCTGACGGGGGACGGGACAGCCACAGATACGCAGTATTTT
>TRBJ1-2|.|.|TRBV19
CASSIGSRGYGYTF
TGTGCCAGTAGTATCGGGTCAAGAGGTTATGGCTACACCTTC
>TRBJ2-1|.|.|TRBV27
CASSRSSDEQFF
TGTGCCAGCAGCCGCTCTAGCGATGAGCAGTTCTTC
>TRBJ2-3|.|TRBD2|TRBV24-1
CATSELTSGRLYF
TGTGCCACCAGTGAGTTGACTAGCGGGAGACTTTATTTT
>TRBJ2-1|.|TRBD2|TRBV4-2
CASSQLTSGRNYNEQFF
TGTGCCAGCAGCCAACTGACTAGCGGACGGAACTACAATGAGCAGTTCTTC
>TRBJ2-2|.|.|TRBV5-6
CASSWGGRNTGELFF
TGTGCCAGCAGCTGGGGAGGACGGAACACCGGGGAGCTGTTTTTT
>TRBJ1-3|.|.|TRBV13
CASSQTTAGNTIYF
TGTGCCAGCAGCCAGACAACTGCGGGAAACACCATATATTTT
>TRBJ1-6|.|.|TRBV6-5
CASSGRDRQNSPLHF
TGTGCCAGCAGCGGCCGCGACAGGCAAAATTCACCCCTCCACTTT
>TRBJ1-2|.|.|TRBV28
CASTTFSTGRHRGYGYTF
TGTGCCAGCACCACGTTCAGTACGGGGAGGCACCGAGGCTATGGCTACACCTTC
>TRBJ1-1|once|.|TRBV28
CASSLQLTEAFF
TGTGCCAGCAGTTTACAGTTGACTGAAGCTTTCTTT
>TRBJ1-1|.|.|TRBV3-1/TRBV3-2
CASSQARSEAFF
TGTGCCAGCAGCCAAGCCAGAAGTGAAGCTTTCTTT
>TRBJ1-1|few|.|TRBV4-1
CASSHPGVLTEAFF
TGCGCCAGCAGCCATCCAGGGGTTTTGACTGAAGCTTTCTTT
>TRBJ2-7|.|.|TRBV18
CASSPRTAIQRGYEQYF
TGTGCCAGCTCTCCTCGAACCGCTATCCAGAGAGGCTACGAGCAGTACTTC
>TRBJ1-4|.|.|TRBV9
CASSVAGHREKLFF
TGTGCCAGCAGCGTAGCGGGACACCGGGAAAAACTGTTTTTT